Described below is a single T cell receptor beta chain sequence and its context. V shed 5 bases and J shed 6 bases, with 21 bases lying between them. This CDR3 region has 15 residues. Germline lookup yields CDR1 GTSNPN and CDR2 SVGIG (reference sequence). Using immunoSEQ multiplex PCR, the repertoire was profiled, and TCRdb retains in-frame clones only, with some absent. The profile shows 70,000 to 90,000 clones, approximately 94% of them singletons. This sample was included in a study of brain T cells in children with intractable seizures. This clonotype was sampled from a boy less than two years old with tuberous sclerosis and intractable seizures. The source was peripheral blood, collected at surgery. The chain employs TRBV30 and TRBJ2-3; weak D call: TRBD1 (5 bases). CDR3 loop: CAWHRALTDRDTQYF. CDR3 coding DNA: TGTGCCTGGCATCGGGCGCTGACAGACCGGGATACGCAGTATTTT.